This is a list of T cell receptor beta chains from one sample in a study of blood T cells in healthy people across ages. TCRdb redid the calling of the 5' RACE reads with MiXCR, one entry per CDR3 protein. Counted here are approximately 810,000 distinct CDR3 sequences, around 36% occurring once; the ten biggest clones make up 10% to 15%. Sequenced input: blood. Source of these receptors: a man between 18 and 35 years old in good health. Each CDR3 is given with its conserved first and last residue. The D gene is left open where the match is weak. Part of the rows lack a size; the others show once, few, many or a class for expanded clones.

d_call: .; v_call: TRBV20-1; j_call: TRBJ2-1; cdr3_length: 15; clone_size: many; cdr3_nt: TGCAGTGCTAGCACCGGATGGGGGGCGGACAATGAGCAGTTCTTC; cdr3_aa: CSASTGWGADNEQFF
d_call: TRBD1; v_call: TRBV5-1; j_call: TRBJ2-1; cdr3_length: 14; clone_size: few; cdr3_nt: TGCGCCAGCAGCTCGGGACAGGGATTCAATGAGCAGTTCTTC; cdr3_aa: CASSSGQGFNEQFF
d_call: .; v_call: TRBV9; j_call: TRBJ2-3; cdr3_length: 15; clone_size: many; cdr3_nt: TGTGCCAGCAGCCAATCCGGGACCCTCACAGATACGCAGTATTTT; cdr3_aa: CASSQSGTLTDTQYF
d_call: .; v_call: TRBV20-1; j_call: TRBJ2-3; cdr3_length: 14; clone_size: .; cdr3_nt: TGCAGTGCTAGTAACCCCCATCTGCCAGATACGCAGTATTTT; cdr3_aa: CSASNPHLPDTQYF
d_call: .; v_call: TRBV10-3; j_call: TRBJ2-3; cdr3_length: 12; clone_size: .; cdr3_nt: TGTGCCGTCAGTGCGCGCTCAGATACGCAGTATTTT; cdr3_aa: CAVSARSDTQYF
d_call: .; v_call: TRBV6-2/TRBV6-3; j_call: TRBJ2-5; cdr3_length: 12; clone_size: .; cdr3_nt: TGTGCCAGCAGTAGACATGGGAAAGGGCAGTACTTC; cdr3_aa: CASSRHGKGQYF
d_call: TRBD1; v_call: TRBV20-1; j_call: TRBJ2-7; cdr3_length: 14; clone_size: .; cdr3_nt: TGCAGTGCTTGGACAGGTACCGATAGGTACGAGCAGTACTTC; cdr3_aa: CSAWTGTDRYEQYF
d_call: TRBD1; v_call: TRBV5-1; j_call: TRBJ1-1; cdr3_length: 15; clone_size: few; cdr3_nt: TGCGCCAGCAGCTTGGAAGGACAGGGGAACACTGAAGCTTTCTTT; cdr3_aa: CASSLEGQGNTEAFF
d_call: .; v_call: TRBV29-1; j_call: TRBJ1-1; cdr3_length: 13; clone_size: few; cdr3_nt: TGCAGCGTAAAGGTGGGGGGAGACACTGAAGCTTTCTTT; cdr3_aa: CSVKVGGDTEAFF
d_call: .; v_call: TRBV20-1; j_call: TRBJ1-2; cdr3_length: 13; clone_size: few; cdr3_nt: TGCAGTCCCGCAGGGGTTTCTAACTATGGCTACACCTTC; cdr3_aa: CSPAGVSNYGYTF
d_call: TRBD1; v_call: TRBV20-1; j_call: TRBJ2-7; cdr3_length: 13; clone_size: many; cdr3_nt: TGCAGTGCTAATCCCCGACAGGGGTACGAGCAGTACTTC; cdr3_aa: CSANPRQGYEQYF
d_call: .; v_call: TRBV10-3; j_call: TRBJ2-2; cdr3_length: 13; clone_size: .; cdr3_nt: TGTGCCATCAGTGACCTTCACAGGGGGGAGCTGTTTTTT; cdr3_aa: CAISDLHRGELFF
d_call: TRBD2; v_call: TRBV20-1; j_call: TRBJ2-5; cdr3_length: 14; clone_size: .; cdr3_nt: TGCAGTGCTACTAGCGGGGGGGACCAAGAGACCCAGTACTTC; cdr3_aa: CSATSGGDQETQYF
d_call: .; v_call: TRBV4-2; j_call: TRBJ2-1; cdr3_length: 16; clone_size: few; cdr3_nt: TGTGCCAGCAGCCAAGGTTCCTGGAGGGAATACAATGAGCAGTTCTTC; cdr3_aa: CASSQGSWREYNEQFF
d_call: TRBD2; v_call: TRBV24-1; j_call: TRBJ2-3; cdr3_length: 16; clone_size: many; cdr3_nt: TGTGCCACCAGTGATTCGGGACTAGGGTTGACAGATACGCAGTATTTT; cdr3_aa: CATSDSGLGLTDTQYF
d_call: .; v_call: TRBV5-1; j_call: TRBJ2-7; cdr3_length: 16; clone_size: few; cdr3_nt: TGCGCCAGCAGCTTGGAGGGGGTGGGCTCCTACAATGAGCAGTACTTC; cdr3_aa: CASSLEGVGSYNEQYF
d_call: .; v_call: TRBV5-8; j_call: TRBJ1-4; cdr3_length: 15; clone_size: few; cdr3_nt: TGTGCCAGCAGCTTGACAGGGTCAACTAATGAAAAACTGTTTTTT; cdr3_aa: CASSLTGSTNEKLFF
d_call: TRBD1; v_call: TRBV30; j_call: TRBJ1-1; cdr3_length: 13; clone_size: few; cdr3_nt: TGTGCCTGGAGTGAGGGACAGGGTTGTAAAGCTTTCTTT; cdr3_aa: CAWSEGQGCKAFF
d_call: .; v_call: TRBV9; j_call: TRBJ2-2; cdr3_length: 16; clone_size: .; cdr3_nt: TGTGCCAGCAGCGCTGGCCTAGGGTTGAACACCGGGGAGCTGTTTTTT; cdr3_aa: CASSAGLGLNTGELFF
d_call: .; v_call: TRBV5-1; j_call: TRBJ2-1; cdr3_length: 14; clone_size: many; cdr3_nt: TGCGCCAGCAGCTTGAGCCCTGGGGCCAATGAGCAGTTCTTC; cdr3_aa: CASSLSPGANEQFF
d_call: .; v_call: TRBV27; j_call: TRBJ2-5; cdr3_length: 14; clone_size: .; cdr3_nt: TGTGCCAGCAGTTTAACCACAGGGCTCTGGGAGCAGTACTTC; cdr3_aa: CASSLTTGLWEQYF
d_call: TRBD2; v_call: TRBV20-1; j_call: TRBJ2-5; cdr3_length: 15; clone_size: few; cdr3_nt: TGCAGCGCAGGGACGCTCGGGGGGTCTTCCAATGAGCAGTACTTC; cdr3_aa: CSAGTLGGSSNEQYF
d_call: TRBD1; v_call: TRBV12-3/TRBV12-4; j_call: TRBJ1-1; cdr3_length: 13; clone_size: .; cdr3_nt: TGTGCCAGCTTGGCAGGGGGGAACACTGAAGCTTTCTTT; cdr3_aa: CASLAGGNTEAFF
d_call: .; v_call: TRBV7-2; j_call: TRBJ2-1; cdr3_length: 11; clone_size: .; cdr3_nt: TGTGCCAGCGGGGGCCGCCGTGAGCAGTTCTTC; cdr3_aa: CASGGRREQFF
d_call: .; v_call: TRBV4-1; j_call: TRBJ2-2; cdr3_length: 16; clone_size: few; cdr3_nt: TGCGCCAGCAGCCCGACCCACCTCGGAGACACCGGGGAGCTGTTTTTT; cdr3_aa: CASSPTHLGDTGELFF
d_call: .; v_call: TRBV7-9; j_call: TRBJ2-7; cdr3_length: 16; clone_size: once; cdr3_nt: TGTGCCAGCAGGATCTTCGAGGAGGATTACTCCTACGAGCAGTACTTC; cdr3_aa: CASRIFEEDYSYEQYF
d_call: TRBD1; v_call: TRBV7-8; j_call: TRBJ2-3; cdr3_length: 17; clone_size: .; cdr3_nt: TGTGCCAGCAGCCCGAGACAGGGAACTTCTAGCACAGATACGCAGTATTTT; cdr3_aa: CASSPRQGTSSTDTQYF
d_call: TRBD1; v_call: TRBV5-1; j_call: TRBJ2-1; cdr3_length: 16; clone_size: .; cdr3_nt: TGCGCCAGCAGCTTGGCACAGGGGGCCTCCTACAATGAGCAGTTCTTC; cdr3_aa: CASSLAQGASYNEQFF
d_call: TRBD1; v_call: TRBV5-4; j_call: TRBJ1-1; cdr3_length: 15; clone_size: .; cdr3_nt: TGTGCCAGCAGCTTGGAACAGGGGGCAGGAACTGAAGCTTTCTTT; cdr3_aa: CASSLEQGAGTEAFF
d_call: .; v_call: TRBV6-5; j_call: TRBJ1-1; cdr3_length: 13; clone_size: .; cdr3_nt: TGTGCCAGCAGAGCACAGCCGAACACTGAAGCTTTCTTT; cdr3_aa: CASRAQPNTEAFF
d_call: .; v_call: TRBV27; j_call: TRBJ2-3; cdr3_length: 17; clone_size: many; cdr3_nt: TGTGCCAGCACCTTAGCTTACGCCCCGGACCGCACAGATACGCAGTATTTT; cdr3_aa: CASTLAYAPDRTDTQYF
d_call: .; v_call: TRBV29-1; j_call: TRBJ2-4; cdr3_length: 14; clone_size: many; cdr3_nt: TGCAGCGTCGTTCCGGGACTAGCCAAAAACATTCAGTACTTC; cdr3_aa: CSVVPGLAKNIQYF
d_call: .; v_call: TRBV7-2; j_call: TRBJ1-5; cdr3_length: 14; clone_size: .; cdr3_nt: TGTGCCAGCAGCTTAGCGGGAAATAATCAGCCCCAGCATTTT; cdr3_aa: CASSLAGNNQPQHF
d_call: .; v_call: TRBV6-1; j_call: TRBJ2-5; cdr3_length: 14; clone_size: once; cdr3_nt: TGTGCCAGCAGTCAGGACGGATGGTCAGAGACCCAGTACTTC; cdr3_aa: CASSQDGWSETQYF
d_call: .; v_call: TRBV20-1; j_call: TRBJ2-3; cdr3_length: 13; clone_size: many; cdr3_nt: TGCAGTGCTAGAGTGAGACAGACAGATACGCAGTATTTT; cdr3_aa: CSARVRQTDTQYF
d_call: .; v_call: TRBV7-2; j_call: TRBJ1-2; cdr3_length: 13; clone_size: few; cdr3_nt: TGTGCCAGCAGCTCAAAGGGGAACTATGGCTACACCTTC; cdr3_aa: CASSSKGNYGYTF
d_call: .; v_call: TRBV6-1; j_call: TRBJ2-7; cdr3_length: 12; clone_size: few; cdr3_nt: TGTGCCAGCAGGCTAGGTGACTACGAGCAGTACTTC; cdr3_aa: CASRLGDYEQYF
d_call: .; v_call: TRBV10-3; j_call: TRBJ1-2; cdr3_length: 13; clone_size: few; cdr3_nt: TGTGCCATCTCCGGGGGTGGGGACTATGGCTACACCTTC; cdr3_aa: CAISGGGDYGYTF
d_call: TRBD1; v_call: TRBV6-2/TRBV6-3; j_call: TRBJ1-2; cdr3_length: 14; clone_size: .; cdr3_nt: TGTGCCAGCAGCGGACGACAGGGTGATTATGGCTACACCTTC; cdr3_aa: CASSGRQGDYGYTF
d_call: .; v_call: TRBV4-3; j_call: TRBJ2-2; cdr3_length: 17; clone_size: few; cdr3_nt: TGCGCCAGCAGCCAAGATCGGGTGCAGGGGTATATCGGGGAGCTGTTTTTT; cdr3_aa: CASSQDRVQGYIGELFF
d_call: .; v_call: TRBV7-2; j_call: TRBJ1-2; cdr3_length: 13; clone_size: many; cdr3_nt: TGTGCCAGCCGAAAAGACCTTAACTATGGCTACACCTTC; cdr3_aa: CASRKDLNYGYTF
d_call: .; v_call: TRBV12-3/TRBV12-4; j_call: TRBJ2-3; cdr3_length: 15; clone_size: .; cdr3_nt: TGTGCCAGCAGTTTAGGCCACCCAAGCGCAGATACGCAGTATTTT; cdr3_aa: CASSLGHPSADTQYF
d_call: TRBD1; v_call: TRBV6-5; j_call: TRBJ2-5; cdr3_length: 14; clone_size: .; cdr3_nt: TGTGCCAGCAGTTACGGGGCAGGGGGAGAGACCCAGTACTTC; cdr3_aa: CASSYGAGGETQYF
d_call: .; v_call: TRBV5-1; j_call: TRBJ1-2; cdr3_length: 14; clone_size: few; cdr3_nt: TGCGCCAGCAGCTTGGCCAGGGACGGCTATGGCTACACCTTC; cdr3_aa: CASSLARDGYGYTF
d_call: .; v_call: TRBV9; j_call: TRBJ1-5; cdr3_length: 14; clone_size: .; cdr3_nt: TGTGCCAGCAGTCAGGGATCGACCAATCAGCCCCAGCATTTT; cdr3_aa: CASSQGSTNQPQHF
d_call: .; v_call: TRBV12-3/TRBV12-4; j_call: TRBJ1-5; cdr3_length: 16; clone_size: .; cdr3_nt: TGTGCCAGCAGTTTAGGACCCAGCGCCTCCAATCAGCCCCAGCATTTT; cdr3_aa: CASSLGPSASNQPQHF
d_call: TRBD1; v_call: TRBV5-6; j_call: TRBJ2-7; cdr3_length: 14; clone_size: .; cdr3_nt: TGTGCCAGCAGCAGGGCCGGGACAGGGTACGAGCAGTACTTC; cdr3_aa: CASSRAGTGYEQYF
d_call: .; v_call: TRBV2; j_call: TRBJ2-7; cdr3_length: 12; clone_size: .; cdr3_nt: TGTGGCAGCAGTGAGAGTTCCTACGAGCAGTACTTC; cdr3_aa: CGSSESSYEQYF
d_call: .; v_call: TRBV14; j_call: TRBJ2-7; cdr3_length: 16; clone_size: .; cdr3_nt: TGTGCCAGCAGCCATTACACAGGGAGAGCCTACAATGAGCAGTACTTC; cdr3_aa: CASSHYTGRAYNEQYF
d_call: .; v_call: TRBV20-1; j_call: TRBJ2-3; cdr3_length: 19; clone_size: .; cdr3_nt: TGCAGTGCTAGAGATGGGACACCGACTAGTCGAGTCAGCACAGATACGCAGTATTTT; cdr3_aa: CSARDGTPTSRVSTDTQYF
d_call: TRBD2; v_call: TRBV20-1; j_call: TRBJ2-3; cdr3_length: 13; clone_size: few; cdr3_nt: TGCAGTGTGACGGGGGGGGTTAGGGATACGCAGTATTTT; cdr3_aa: CSVTGGVRDTQYF
d_call: TRBD2; v_call: TRBV4-3; j_call: TRBJ2-5; cdr3_length: 15; clone_size: .; cdr3_nt: TGCGCCAGCAGCCAGAGGGTTAGCGGGGAAGCTGAGCAGTACTTC; cdr3_aa: CASSQRVSGEAEQYF
d_call: .; v_call: TRBV30; j_call: TRBJ1-1; cdr3_length: 13; clone_size: .; cdr3_nt: TGTGCCTGGAGGTCAGGGGTAGCCACTGAAGCTTTCTTT; cdr3_aa: CAWRSGVATEAFF
d_call: TRBD2; v_call: TRBV4-1; j_call: TRBJ2-1; cdr3_length: 17; clone_size: many; cdr3_nt: TGCGCCAGCAGCTCTAGCGGGGGGCCTACCAAATACAATGAGCAGTTCTTC; cdr3_aa: CASSSSGGPTKYNEQFF
d_call: TRBD1; v_call: TRBV5-1; j_call: TRBJ2-2; cdr3_length: 16; clone_size: .; cdr3_nt: TGCGCCAGCAGTCAAACTCCGGGACAGGGGGCCGGGGAGCTGTTTTTT; cdr3_aa: CASSQTPGQGAGELFF
d_call: TRBD1; v_call: TRBV4-3; j_call: TRBJ1-5; cdr3_length: 15; clone_size: few; cdr3_nt: TGCGCCAGCAGCCAAGATCTAGGGGGCGGCCAGCCCCAGCATTTT; cdr3_aa: CASSQDLGGGQPQHF
d_call: .; v_call: TRBV12-3/TRBV12-4; j_call: TRBJ1-5; cdr3_length: 15; clone_size: many; cdr3_nt: TGTGCCAGCAGAGACCCTCGGGGAAGCAATCAGCCCCAGCATTTT; cdr3_aa: CASRDPRGSNQPQHF
d_call: TRBD2; v_call: TRBV27; j_call: TRBJ2-3; cdr3_length: 15; clone_size: .; cdr3_nt: TGTGCCAGCAGTTTACTAGCGGGCTTCGCAGATACGCAGTATTTT; cdr3_aa: CASSLLAGFADTQYF
d_call: .; v_call: TRBV7-6; j_call: TRBJ2-4; cdr3_length: 14; clone_size: many; cdr3_nt: TGTGCCAGCAGCTTAGGGGCGGCGGGCGGCATTCAGTACTTC; cdr3_aa: CASSLGAAGGIQYF
d_call: .; v_call: TRBV24-1; j_call: TRBJ2-1; cdr3_length: 12; clone_size: few; cdr3_nt: TGTGCCACCAGTGGACAGTACAATGAGCAGTTCTTC; cdr3_aa: CATSGQYNEQFF